This is a list of T cell receptor beta chains from one sample in a study of post-analysis software for immune sequencing data. TCRdb re-derived calls from the PCR reads in MiXCR, one entry per CDR3 protein. The profile shows about 820,000 distinct CDR3 sequences, roughly 58% of them singletons. The sample taken for sequencing was blood. The origin of the receptors is a girl aged 5 to 17 with multiple sclerosis. Both conserved end residues are part of each CDR3. A D gene is named only where the DNA matches it firmly.

>-|TRBJ2-3|TRBV15
CATSRVSNTDAQYF
>-|TRBJ2-7|TRBV5-1
CASSRRPGTYEQYF
>-|TRBJ1-4|TRBV6-2/TRBV6-3
CASSYDDFGTNEKLFF
>-|TRBJ1-2|TRBV29-1
CSVEGRAVDYGYTF
>-|TRBJ2-3|TRBV20-1
CSATEGGLPMTDTQYF
>-|TRBJ2-7|TRBV5-1
CASSWGDGTYEQYF
>TRBD2|TRBJ2-2|TRBV12-3/TRBV12-4
CASSSYRLAGANTGELFF
>TRBD1|TRBJ2-1|TRBV29-1
CSVDKGAEQFF
>-|TRBJ2-5|TRBV5-1
CASSAGLWETQYF
>-|TRBJ1-1|TRBV5-1
CASSRVSSLPVNTEAFF
>-|TRBJ1-4|TRBV10-3
CAISGGSREKLFF
>-|TRBJ2-3|TRBV12-3/TRBV12-4
CASRPGSTDTQYF
>TRBD1|TRBJ2-1|TRBV7-3
CASSFTGQASYNEQFF
>TRBD2|TRBJ2-5|TRBV6-4
CASSEIAGEYNEQYF
>-|TRBJ1-2|TRBV12-3/TRBV12-4
CASSPSGQIDYGYTF
>TRBD2|TRBJ2-3|TRBV20-1
CSASGVLGLAGPQIVLDTQYF
>TRBD2|TRBJ2-5|TRBV20-1
CSAREELAGETQYF